This is a list of T cell receptor beta chains from one sample in a study of cytomegalovirus exposure and HLA in healthy donors. Sequenced by immunoSEQ multiplex PCR; TCRdb stores in-frame clones only, minus some. The sample lists around 200,000 clones, 75% to 80% occurring once. Sequenced sample: PBMCs. The receptors shown here come from a man aged 18 to 29 in good health and CMV-seronegative. The CDR3 runs from the conserved cysteine through the conserved F or W. The D gene is left open where the match is weak. Not every row has a clone size; where given, it reads once, few, many or a size class.

len	v_gene	abundance	j_gene	d_gene	CDR3aa	CDR3nt
16	TRBV30	few	TRBJ2-6	TRBD1	CAWSPGTGGGANVLTF	TGTGCCTGGAGTCCCGGGACAGGGGGTGGGGCCAACGTCCTGACTTTC
14	TRBV5-1	.	TRBJ2-7	TRBD2	CASTRAGGPSEQYF	TGCGCCAGCACCCGTGCGGGAGGGCCTTCCGAGCAGTACTTC
15	TRBV6-1	.	TRBJ2-7	.	CASMPAFSGSHEQYF	TGTGCCAGCATGCCAGCCTTCTCGGGTAGTCACGAGCAGTACTTC
15	TRBV9	.	TRBJ2-4	.	CASSEGLSAWDIQYF	TGTGCCAGCAGCGAGGGGCTCTCTGCATGGGACATTCAGTACTTC
15	TRBV9	.	TRBJ2-1	.	CASSVAGESYNEQFF	TGTGCCAGCAGCGTAGCGGGAGAATCCTACAATGAGCAGTTCTTC
15	TRBV4-1	.	TRBJ2-3	TRBD1	CASSQADRGTDTQYF	TGCGCCAGCAGCCAAGCTGACAGGGGCACAGATACGCAGTATTTT
17	TRBV7-3	.	TRBJ2-7	TRBD1	CASSLRGQPRTSYEQYF	TGTGCCAGCAGCTTAAGGGGACAGCCGCGGACCTCCTACGAGCAGTACTTC
17	TRBV5-1	.	TRBJ2-3	TRBD2	CASSLTLAGLSTDTQYF	TGCGCCAGCAGCTTGACACTAGCGGGCCTCAGCACAGATACGCAGTATTTT
15	TRBV7-7	.	TRBJ2-5	TRBD1	CASSQGQGPQETQYF	TGTGCTAGCAGCCAAGGACAGGGGCCCCAGGAGACCCAGTACTTC
10	TRBV7-9	.	TRBJ1-1	TRBD1	CASGTAEAFF	TGTGCCAGCGGGACAGCTGAAGCTTTCTTT
16	TRBV4-1	once	TRBJ2-7	TRBD1	CASSQDPGQVFYEQYF	TGCGCCAGCAGCCAAGATCCGGGACAGGTTTTCTACGAGCAGTACTTC
16	TRBV4-2	.	TRBJ2-7	TRBD1	CASSQDRQGTGYEQYF	TGTGCCAGCAGCCAGGACCGACAGGGGACAGGGTACGAGCAGTACTTC
13	TRBV19	once	TRBJ1-1	.	CASSIDGETEAFF	TGTGCCAGTAGTATAGACGGGGAAACTGAAGCTTTCTTT
13	TRBV18	once	TRBJ2-5	.	CASSAGPQETQYF	TGTGCCAGCTCTGCAGGCCCCCAAGAGACCCAGTACTTC
16	TRBV5-8	few	TRBJ1-3	.	CASSLVAGASGNTIYF	TGTGCCAGCAGCTTGGTGGCAGGGGCTTCTGGAAACACCATATATTTT
14	TRBV14	.	TRBJ2-7	.	CASSQDGGIYEQYF	TGTGCCAGCAGCCAAGATGGGGGGATCTACGAGCAGTACTTC